Presented here are 5 T cell receptor beta chains from one specimen sequenced in a study of blood T cells in healthy people across ages. For the second PCR, which ran for about 6 to 12 cycles, a sample-barcoded 5' primer and a J-beta primer mix were used. Each CDR3 protein gets one entry after TCRdb re-called the 5' RACE reads with MiXCR. The table lists about 2 million distinct CDR3 sequences, just under 50% of them singletons. Material: blood. All receptors derive from a woman between 40 and 55 years old in good health.

The CDR3: CASSRGGTGANSPLHF. The CDR3 DNA follows: TGCGCCAGCAGCCGAGGGGGGACAGGGGCCAATTCACCCCTCCACTTT. The chain employs TRBV5-1 and TRBJ1-6, with 10 nucleotides matching TRBD1. CDR1 is SGHRS and CDR2 is YFSETQ in the germline V gene. The CDR3 loop spans 16 amino acids. The trim removed 4 bases at V and 7 bases at J, leaving 8 bases unmatched.

J is TRBJ2-1 and V is TRBV3-1, with D uncertain. The V gene's germline CDR1 is LGHDT and CDR2 YNNKEL (reference sequence). V lost 3 bases and J 3 bases, leaving 6 bases between the germline ends. The CDR3 has 13 amino acids. DNA of the CDR3: TGTGCCAGCAGCCACACGGACTACAATGAGCAGTTCTTC. Protein product: CASSHTDYNEQFF.

CDR3: CASSQEVPGDNSPLHF. Written as DNA, the CDR3 is TGCGCCAGCAGCCAAGAGGTCCCAGGGGACAATTCACCCCTCCACTTT. The V call is TRBV4-1, the J call TRBJ1-6; TRBD1 is a possible D gene (6 bases). The V end lost 0 bases, the J end lost 7 bases, and 13 bases lay between the germline ends. CDR3 length: 16 residues. Germline CDR1 is MGHRA and CDR2 is YSYEKL.

This chain uses TRBV27 with TRBJ1-5, with 7 nucleotides matching TRBD1. This CDR3 region has 18 residues. Germline loops: CDR1 MNHEY, CDR2 SMNVEV (reference sequence). J gave up 0 bases and V 5 bases, and 13 bases lay outside the gene matches. The CDR3 nucleotides read TGTGCCAGCAGTCGACTTATGTCAGGGGGTTATAGCAATCAGCCCCAGCATTTT. Translated: CASSRLMSGGYSNQPQHF.

This clonotype was seen more than once but under ten times. V gene TRBV12-5 combines with J gene TRBJ2-2; TRBD2 aligns across 11 bases. From germline, CDR1 is LGHNT and CDR2 FRNRAP. The V and J ends lost 3 bases and 4 bases, in that order; junction bases with no gene match: 4. This CDR3 has 16 residues. CDR3 sequence: CASGFASGGFTGELFF. The CDR3 DNA sequence: TGTGCTAGTGGTTTCGCTAGCGGGGGGTTCACCGGGGAGCTGTTTTTT.